This T cell receptor beta chain is from a study of cytomegalovirus exposure and HLA in healthy donors. Study in general: In a later analysis, the 120 or so validation repertoires were reported to have used the same platform as the roughly 670 first-cohort repertoires. Study-wide points: The study recorded 150 to 200 TCR beta chains that were cytomegalovirus-associated.

Details on this clone: Antigen: not known.

The germline V gene encodes CDR1 LGHNA and CDR2 YNFKEQ. The CDR3 totals 14 residues. V was trimmed by 1 base and J by 2 bases, leaving 9 bases between them. Sequencing was performed with immunoSEQ multiplex PCR; in TCRdb, only in-frame clones are kept and a portion is missing. The sample carries around 150,000 clones, around nine tenths recorded once. The sequence came from a woman aged 18-35 years in good health and CMV-seropositive. The rearrangement uses TRBV4-2 and TRBJ2-7; no firm D call. The specimen was PBMCs. The CDR3 is CASSQGFSAYEQYF. CDR3 nucleotide sequence: TGTGCCAGCAGCCAAGGGTTTAGTGCCTACGAGCAGTACTTC.